This paragraph reports one TCR beta chain. Which antigen it targets is not known. Qualities for individual bases were not recorded, and no much larger clone is one base off. Measured from the cysteine to the phenylalanine, the CDR3 is 13 residues long. The read is trimmed to its CDR3 DNA, 39 bases read in frame from base 1. Reading the germline V gene (reference sequence) gives CDR1 LNHDA and CDR2 SQIVND. V sheds 3 bases and J sheds 6 bases, leaving 11 bases between their ends. This record comes from a study of control samples from healthy donors and cancer patients (dated by TCRdb to 2018 to 2021). The library was made by the immunoSEQ multiplex PCR assay. Here the immuneACCESS table is served through TCRdb, limited to in-frame sequences with V and J called. Missing clones are a known gap in these copies; in checked studies unresolved V genes cover under half, and the rest lacks a known reason. Across this sample there are roughly 120,000 clones, with 80% to 95% seen only once. The biggest ten clones account for 7.8% of the sample.

The V and J genes are TRBV19 and TRBJ1-1; the D gene cannot be resolved reliably. The sequencing input was blood. The sequence was obtained from a woman under 30 in good health. The nucleotide sequence reads as follows: TGTGCCAGTAGTATCGGCGGCGGTTCTGAAGCTTTCTTT. Its translation is CASSIGGGSEAFF.